This T cell receptor beta chain was profiled in a study of monozygotic twins with inflammatory bowel disease. TCRdb reprocessed the 5' RACE reads; each CDR3 protein has one entry and no DNA is given. This sample's clone table lists about 330,000 distinct CDR3 sequences. In germline, CDR1 is LGHDT, CDR2 YNNKEL (reference sequence). The CDR3 has 15 residues. This clonotype was sampled from a human donor with ulcerative colitis or Crohn's disease, or a healthy co-twin of an affected twin (not recorded which). The sequenced sample was blood. V gene TRBV3-1 combines with J gene TRBJ1-1. Here the CDR3 reads CASSQWEDMNTEAFF.